The sequence of this TCR beta chain was determined in a study of siplizumab effects on memory and regulatory T cells. Some clones are missing from TCRdb's copy, which holds only in-frame ones; the method was immunoSEQ multiplex PCR. The repertoire holds over 50,000 clones, around four fifths seen once, with roughly 3.8% in the top ten. This CDR3 is 13 amino acids long. Trimming removed 1 base at V and 4 bases at J, with 4 bases between. Germline assignment: CDR1 SGHVS and CDR2 FNYEAQ. J is TRBJ2-2 and V is TRBV7-6, with D uncertain. This receptor was identified in a human donor in good health. The sample comprised memory CD4+ T cells sorted from blood. CDR3 coding DNA: TGTGCCAGCAGCTTAGTTCCCACCGGGGAGCTGTTTTTT. This translates into CASSLVPTGELFF.